Below are 17 T cell receptor beta chains sequenced from a single sample in a study of T cells in Graves' hyperthyroidism and ophthalmopathy. The CDR3 regions of TCR beta were amplified from RNA transcripts. HTBI primers were used for first-round RT-PCR of the TCR CDR3. From the multiplex PCR reads, TCRdb called clonotypes with MiXCR, one entry per CDR3 protein. Here the sample spans about half a million distinct CDR3 sequences, 20% being singletons. Sequencing was carried out using blood. These receptors were taken from a man aged 40-49 years with Graves' ophthalmopathy.

The chain uses TRBV20-1 and TRBJ2-5; 8 bases are a match to TRBD2. V gave up 6 bases and J gave up 5 bases; unmatched junction bases: 8. This CDR3 is 13 amino acids long. The germline V gene has CDR1 DFQATT and CDR2 SNEGSKA (reference sequence). The DNA for the CDR3 is TGCAGTGCGAAGGCGGGGGGTGGGGAGACCCAGTACTTC. It translates to CSAKAGGGETQYF.

The chain employs TRBV3-1 and TRBJ2-1, with 7 bases fitting TRBD2. The CDR3 sequence is 19 residues long. Germline CDR1 is LGHDT and CDR2 is YNNKEL (reference sequence). Trimming cost V 1 base and J 5 bases; bases outside gene matches: 17. The CDR3 loop reads CASSQAHNGREQGNNEQFF. The CDR3 nucleotides are TGTGCCAGCAGCCAAGCCCATAATGGGCGGGAGCAAGGTAACAATGAGCAGTTCTTC.

The V and J genes are TRBV7-2 and TRBJ1-2; the match to TRBD1 covers 9 bases. CDR3 length: 15 amino acids. Unmatched junction bases numbered 8, after V lost 4 bases and J lost 5 bases. Germline V gene lookup returns CDR1 SGHTA and CDR2 FQGNSA. The CDR3 coding sequence is TGTGCCAGCAGCTCAACCGGACAGGGGACGTATGGCTACACCTTC. It translates to CASSSTGQGTYGYTF.

The chain uses TRBV3-1 and TRBJ2-5, with TRBD2 identical over 9 bases. The CDR3 covers 17 residues. Losses at the gene ends were 1 base for V and 4 bases for J; bases not matched to a gene: 10. Germline values: CDR1 LGHDT, CDR2 YNNKEL (reference sequence). The CDR3 reads CASSQGGGSGGSETQYF. The CDR3 DNA reads as TGTGCCAGCAGCCAAGGCGGGGGTAGCGGGGGCTCAGAGACCCAGTACTTC.

To note about this clonotype: This could be a read error, since a much larger clone is one nucleotide away. V and J are TRBV12-3 or TRBV12-4 and TRBJ1-2; perhaps TRBD1 as D (6 bases). CDR3 size: 15 residues. CDR3 loop: CTSSLGGGGSAGYTF. CDR3 nucleotide sequence: TGTACCAGCAGTTTAGGGGGGGGGGGTTCGGCTGGCTACACCTTC.

Regarding this clonotype: This could be a read error, since a much larger clone is one nucleotide away. The V call is TRBV30, the J call TRBJ2-5; no clear D gene. V shed 0 bases and J shed 3 bases, with 11 bases lying between them. The length of the CDR3 is 14 residues. CDR1 and CDR2 from the germline V gene are GTSNPN and SVGIG (reference sequence). The CDR3 coding sequence is TGTGCCTGGAGTGTTGGGCGAGAGGAAGAGACCCAGTACTTC. Amino acids: CAWSVGREEETQYF.

This clonotype was picked up many times. This chain links TRBV11-2 with TRBJ1-2; D possibly corresponds to TRBD1 (5 bases). The length of the CDR3 is 18 residues. The germline V and J ends were trimmed by 5 bases and 2 bases, with 24 bases remaining between them. CDR1 and CDR2 from the germline V gene are SGHAT and FQNNGV. The chain's CDR3 is CASSLMGTKVGFNYGYTF. The CDR3, as DNA: TGTGCCAGCAGCCTTATGGGGACGAAAGTTGGCTTCAACTATGGCTACACCTTC.

The chain uses TRBV27 and TRBJ2-3; tentatively, D is TRBD1 (6 bases). Germline CDR1 is MNHEY and CDR2 is SMNVEV (reference sequence). V lost 3 bases and J lost 5, with 21 bases in between. The CDR3 spans 17 residues. The CDR3 region is CASSLVPGVGRVDTQYF. CDR3 DNA sequence: TGTGCCAGCAGTTTGGTCCCAGGGGTAGGACGAGTAGATACGCAGTATTTT.

This clonotype was recorded many times. The DNA of the CDR3 is TGTGCCAGCAGCCCACAGGTCCGGGGCTATGGCTACACCTTC. As protein: CASSPQVRGYGYTF. This chain connects TRBV3-1 to TRBJ1-2; D might be TRBD1 (5 bases). CDR1 and CDR2 (germline): LGHDT, YNNKEL (reference sequence). Trimming pared 4 bases from V and 4 bases from J, leaving 13 bases between. The CDR3 covers 14 residues.

The genes are TRBV5-1 and TRBJ1-6; 7 bases line up with TRBD1. In germline, CDR1 is SGHRS, CDR2 YFSETQ. After removal of 0 bases from V and 6 bases from J, the junction contained 3 bases not matched to a gene. The CDR3 runs to 15 residues. DNA for the CDR3: TGCGCCAGCAGCTTGGTAGGACAGGCTAATTCACCCCTCCACTTT. Translating it yields CASSLVGQANSPLHF.

This chain connects TRBV24-1 to TRBJ2-1; D not certain. Per germline, CDR1 KGHDR and CDR2 SFDVKD. The CDR3 is 13 residues long. The V end lost 4 bases, the J end lost 8 bases, and 11 bases lay between the germline ends. For the CDR3, the DNA is TGTGCCACCAGTGACCAAGATCGGGATGAGCAGTTCTTC. It translates to CATSDQDRDEQFF.

This clonotype was found a few times. The rearrangement links TRBV20-1 to TRBJ1-1; possible D gene TRBD1, 6 bases. This CDR3 region has 14 residues. V lost 3 bases and J 5 bases, leaving 16 bases between the germline ends. CDR1 and CDR2 (germline): DFQATT, SNEGSKA (reference sequence). CDR3 nucleotide sequence: TGCAGTGCTAGTGGGGGGCATCACGGGACTGAAGCTTTCTTT. It yields the protein CSASGGHHGTEAFF.

V gene TRBV6-1 combines with J gene TRBJ1-4, with D possibly TRBD1 on 6 matching bases. Germline V lookup: CDR1 MNHNS, CDR2 SASEGT. Trimming pared 1 base from V and 5 bases from J, leaving 8 bases between. This CDR3 region has 14 residues. Written as DNA, the CDR3 is TGTGCCAGCAGTGAAGTGGACAGAAATGAAAAACTGTTTTTT. Translation: CASSEVDRNEKLFF.

This clonotype was picked up a small number of times. The rearrangement links TRBV20-1 to TRBJ2-6, with D unclear. V was clipped by 5 bases and J by 4 bases, with 6 bases between them. Germline CDR1 and CDR2: DFQATT and SNEGSKA (reference sequence). CDR3 length: 12 residues. The CDR3 nucleotides read TGCAGTGCTTCAACAGGGGCCAACGTCCTGACTTTC. It yields the protein CSASTGANVLTF.

In regard to this clonotype: A much more abundant neighbour one base away suggests this may be a read error. The chain employs TRBV2 and TRBJ1-5; 7 bases line up with TRBD1. The CDR3 runs to 14 residues. Germline V lookup: CDR1 SNHLY, CDR2 FYNNEI. J was trimmed by 5 bases and V by 4 bases; bases with no gene match: 5. CDR3 in amino acids: CASSGRQGHQPQHF. The CDR3 DNA follows: TGTGCCAGCAGTGGAAGACAGGGTCATCAGCCCCAGCATTTT. Supplemented by reference TRBV2 and TRBJ1-5, the full variable domain reads EPEVTQTPSHQVTQMGQEVILRCVPISNHLYFYWYRQILGQKVEFLVSFYNNEISEKSEIFDDQFSVERPDGSNFTLKIRSTKLEDSAMYFCASSGRQGHQPQHFGDGTRLSIL.

A few counts support this clonotype. The CDR3 DNA reads as TGTGCCAGCGGGGGTTCGATCACCGGGGAGCTGTTTTTT. Protein: CASGGSITGELFF. The chain joins TRBV7-9 to TRBJ2-2; D could derive from TRBD1 or TRBD2 (5 bases each). This CDR3 has 13 residues. The V gene's germline CDR1 is SEHNR and CDR2 FQNEAQ (reference sequence). V shed 8 bases and J shed 4 bases, with 11 bases lying between them.

The rearrangement uses TRBV4-3 and TRBJ1-1; D gene uncertain. The CDR3 extends over 13 amino acids. CDR1 is LGHNA and CDR2 is YSLEER in the germline V gene. V was shortened by 0 bases and J by 3 bases, with 5 bases between the two germline ends. CDR3 loop: CASSQDMYTEAFF. The CDR3 bases are TGCGCCAGCAGCCAAGATATGTACACTGAAGCTTTCTTT.